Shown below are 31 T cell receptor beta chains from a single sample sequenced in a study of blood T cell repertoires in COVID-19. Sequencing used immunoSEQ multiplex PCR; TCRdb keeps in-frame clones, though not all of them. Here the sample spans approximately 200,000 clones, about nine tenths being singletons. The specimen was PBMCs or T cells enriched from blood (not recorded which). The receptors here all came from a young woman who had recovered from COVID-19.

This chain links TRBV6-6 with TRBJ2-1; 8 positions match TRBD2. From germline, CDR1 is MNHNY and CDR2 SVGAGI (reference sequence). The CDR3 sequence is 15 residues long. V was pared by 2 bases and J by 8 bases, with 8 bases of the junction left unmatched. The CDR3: CASSYAGLGSHEQFF. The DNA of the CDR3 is TGTGCCAGCAGTTACGCGGGACTAGGGTCCCATGAGCAGTTCTTC.

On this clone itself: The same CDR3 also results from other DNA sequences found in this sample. DNA of the CDR3: TGCGCCAGCAGCTTGGTTGGGAGGGACAATGAGCAGTTCTTC. This encodes CASSLVGRDNEQFF. This rearrangement joins TRBV5-1 to TRBJ2-1; 7 bases agree with TRBD2. This CDR3 has 14 amino acids. Germline values: CDR1 SGHRS, CDR2 YFSETQ. V gave up 0 bases and J gave up 5 bases; unmatched junction bases: 2.

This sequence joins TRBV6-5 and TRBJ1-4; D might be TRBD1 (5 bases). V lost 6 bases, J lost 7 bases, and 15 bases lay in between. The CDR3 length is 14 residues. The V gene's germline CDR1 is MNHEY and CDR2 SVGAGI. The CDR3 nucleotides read TGTGCCAGCAGGCCCCGGGCAGGGCGTGAAAAACTGTTTTTT. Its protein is CASRPRAGREKLFF.

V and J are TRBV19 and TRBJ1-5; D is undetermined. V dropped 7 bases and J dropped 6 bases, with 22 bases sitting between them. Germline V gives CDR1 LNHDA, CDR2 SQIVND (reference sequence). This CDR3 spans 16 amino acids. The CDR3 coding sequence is TGTGCCAGTACTTCTATCGGGCGGAGGGAAGTTCAGCCCCAGCATTTT. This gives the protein CASTSIGRREVQPQHF.

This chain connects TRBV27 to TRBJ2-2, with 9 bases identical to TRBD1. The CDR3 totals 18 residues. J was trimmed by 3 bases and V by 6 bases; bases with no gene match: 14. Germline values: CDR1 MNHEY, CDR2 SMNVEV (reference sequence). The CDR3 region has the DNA TGTGCCAGCAGCACGGGACAGGGTATTGCAAAATACACCGGGGAGCTGTTTTTT. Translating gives CASSTGQGIAKYTGELFF.

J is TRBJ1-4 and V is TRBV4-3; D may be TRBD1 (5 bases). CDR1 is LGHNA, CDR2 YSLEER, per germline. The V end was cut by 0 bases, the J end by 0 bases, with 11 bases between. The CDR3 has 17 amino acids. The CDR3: CASSQEGLRATNEKLFF. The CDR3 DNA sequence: TGCGCCAGCAGCCAAGAGGGACTCCGAGCAACTAATGAAAAACTGTTTTTT.

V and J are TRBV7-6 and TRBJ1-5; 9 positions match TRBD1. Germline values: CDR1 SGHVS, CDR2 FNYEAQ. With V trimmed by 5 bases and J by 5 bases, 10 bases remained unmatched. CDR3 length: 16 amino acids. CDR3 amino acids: CASSPLPGQGYQPQHF. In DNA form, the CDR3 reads TGTGCCAGCAGCCCCCTGCCGGGACAGGGCTATCAGCCCCAGCATTTT.

CDR3 coding DNA: TGCAGCGCGGGACAACCGGGATCACCCCTCCACTTT. Its protein is CSAGQPGSPLHF. J is TRBJ1-6 and V is TRBV29-1, with D possibly matching TRBD1 (6 bases). Trimming pared 7 bases from V and 10 bases from J, leaving 14 bases between. CDR1 and CDR2 (germline): SQVTM, ANQGSEA. The CDR3 extends over 12 amino acids.

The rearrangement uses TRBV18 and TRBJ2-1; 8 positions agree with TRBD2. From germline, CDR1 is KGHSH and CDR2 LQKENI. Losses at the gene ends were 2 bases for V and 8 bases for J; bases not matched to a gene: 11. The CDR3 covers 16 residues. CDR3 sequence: CASSPIDSGSRDEQFF. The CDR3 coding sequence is TGTGCCAGCTCACCAATTGACAGCGGGAGTCGAGATGAGCAGTTCTTC.

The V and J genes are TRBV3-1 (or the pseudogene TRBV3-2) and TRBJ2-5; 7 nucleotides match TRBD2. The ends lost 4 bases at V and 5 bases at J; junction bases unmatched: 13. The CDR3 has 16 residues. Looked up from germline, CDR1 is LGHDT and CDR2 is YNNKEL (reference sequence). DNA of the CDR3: TGTGCCAGCAGCCTCGGGGGGAGCTTGCATAAGGAGACCCAGTACTTC. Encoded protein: CASSLGGSLHKETQYF.

The CDR3 sequence is CASSGTGTGRNTIYF. CDR3 DNA sequence: TGTGCCAGCAGCGGGACCGGGACAGGGAGAAACACCATATATTTT. The genes are TRBV7-2 and TRBJ1-3; 9 nucleotides line up with TRBD1. Germline loops: CDR1 SGHTA, CDR2 FQGNSA. J lost 5 bases, V lost 5 bases, and 7 bases had no gene match. CDR3 length equals 15 residues.

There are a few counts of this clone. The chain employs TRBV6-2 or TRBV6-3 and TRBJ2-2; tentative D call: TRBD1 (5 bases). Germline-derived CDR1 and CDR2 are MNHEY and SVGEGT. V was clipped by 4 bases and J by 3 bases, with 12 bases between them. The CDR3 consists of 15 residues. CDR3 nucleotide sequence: TGTGCCAGCAGTTCCGCAGGGATATACACCGGGGAGCTGTTTTTT. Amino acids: CASSSAGIYTGELFF.

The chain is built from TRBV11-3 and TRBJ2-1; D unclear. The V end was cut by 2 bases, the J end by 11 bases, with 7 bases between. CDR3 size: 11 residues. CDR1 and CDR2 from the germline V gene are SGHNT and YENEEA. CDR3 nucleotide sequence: TGTGCCAGCAGCTTACAGACAAAGCAGTTCTTC. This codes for CASSLQTKQFF.

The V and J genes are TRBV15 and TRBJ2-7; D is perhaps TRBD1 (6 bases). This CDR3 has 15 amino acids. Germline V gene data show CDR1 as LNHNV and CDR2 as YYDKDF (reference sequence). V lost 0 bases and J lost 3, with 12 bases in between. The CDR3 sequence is CATSREGAGLYEQYF. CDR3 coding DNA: TGTGCCACCAGCAGAGAGGGGGCAGGTCTCTACGAGCAGTACTTC.

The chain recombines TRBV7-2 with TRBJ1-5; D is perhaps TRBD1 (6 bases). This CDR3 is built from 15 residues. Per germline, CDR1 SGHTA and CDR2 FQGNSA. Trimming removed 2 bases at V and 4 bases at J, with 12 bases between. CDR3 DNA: TGTGCCAGCAGCTTACGACAGGAGCGGAATCAGCCCCAGCATTTT. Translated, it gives CASSLRQERNQPQHF.

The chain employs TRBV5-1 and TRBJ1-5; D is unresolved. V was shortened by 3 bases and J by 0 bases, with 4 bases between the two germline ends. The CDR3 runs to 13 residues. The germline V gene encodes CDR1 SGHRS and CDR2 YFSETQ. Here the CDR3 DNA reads TGCGCCAGCAGCTCAGATAGCAATCAGCCCCAGCATTTT. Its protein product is CASSSDSNQPQHF.

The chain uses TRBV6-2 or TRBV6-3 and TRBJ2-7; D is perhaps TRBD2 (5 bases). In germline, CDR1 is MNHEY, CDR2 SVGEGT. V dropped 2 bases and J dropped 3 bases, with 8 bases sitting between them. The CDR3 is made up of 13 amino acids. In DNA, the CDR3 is TGTGCCAGCAGTTACGTAAGCGGCTACGAGCAGTACTTC. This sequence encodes CASSYVSGYEQYF.

This CDR3 reads CASSFLSGQPQHF. CDR3 nucleotide sequence: TGCGCCAGCAGCTTCCTGAGCGGGCAGCCCCAGCATTTT. The V and J genes are TRBV5-1 and TRBJ1-5; D gene unclear. CDR1 SGHRS and CDR2 YFSETQ come from the germline V gene. V was cut by 2 bases and J by 7 bases, with 10 bases left in between. There are 13 residues in the CDR3. Looking up the rest from reference TRBV5-1 and TRBJ1-5 gives the full variable domain: KAGVTQTPRYLIKTRGQQVTLSCSPISGHRSVSWYQQTPGQGLQFLFEYFSETQRNKGNFPGRFSGRQFSNSRSEMNVSTLELGDSALYLCASSFLSGQPQHFGDGTRLSIL.

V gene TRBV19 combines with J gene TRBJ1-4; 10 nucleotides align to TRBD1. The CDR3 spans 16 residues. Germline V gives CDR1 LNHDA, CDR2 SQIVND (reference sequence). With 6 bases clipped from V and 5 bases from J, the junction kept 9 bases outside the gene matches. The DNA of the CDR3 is TGTGCCAGTAGCAGGGGACAGGGGTATGGGAATGAAAAACTGTTTTTT. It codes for CASSRGQGYGNEKLFF.

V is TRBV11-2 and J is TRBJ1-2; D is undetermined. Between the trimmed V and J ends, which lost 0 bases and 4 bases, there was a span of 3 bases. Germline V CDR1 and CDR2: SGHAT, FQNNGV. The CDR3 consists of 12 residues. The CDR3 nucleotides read TGTGCCAGCAGCTTAGACCTCTATGGCTACACCTTC. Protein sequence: CASSLDLYGYTF. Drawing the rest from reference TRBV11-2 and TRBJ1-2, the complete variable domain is EAGVAQSPRYKIIEKRQSVAFWCNPISGHATLYWYQQILGQGPKLLIQFQNNGVVDDSQLPKDRFSAERLKGVDSTLKIQPAKLEDSAVYLCASSLDLYGYTFGSGTRLTVV.

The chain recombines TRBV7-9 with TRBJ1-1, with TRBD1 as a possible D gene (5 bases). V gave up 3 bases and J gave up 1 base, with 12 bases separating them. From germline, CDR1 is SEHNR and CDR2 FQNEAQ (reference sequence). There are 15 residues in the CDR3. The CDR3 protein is CASSFDSPQNTEAFF. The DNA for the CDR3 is TGTGCCAGCAGCTTCGACAGTCCCCAGAACACTGAAGCTTTCTTT.

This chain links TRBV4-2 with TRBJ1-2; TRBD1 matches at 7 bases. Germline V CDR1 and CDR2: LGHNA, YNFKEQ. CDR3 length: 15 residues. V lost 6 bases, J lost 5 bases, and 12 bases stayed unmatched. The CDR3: CASRRQGGKVYGYTF. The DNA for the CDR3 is TGTGCCAGCAGGCGACAGGGCGGGAAGGTATATGGCTACACCTTC.

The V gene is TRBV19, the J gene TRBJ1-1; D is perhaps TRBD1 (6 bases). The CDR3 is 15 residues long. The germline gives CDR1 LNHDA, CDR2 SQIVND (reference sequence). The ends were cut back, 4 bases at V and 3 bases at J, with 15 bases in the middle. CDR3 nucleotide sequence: TGTGCCAGTAGTAAAGAGGGGAAGGGGGACACTGAAGCTTTCTTT. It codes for CASSKEGKGDTEAFF.

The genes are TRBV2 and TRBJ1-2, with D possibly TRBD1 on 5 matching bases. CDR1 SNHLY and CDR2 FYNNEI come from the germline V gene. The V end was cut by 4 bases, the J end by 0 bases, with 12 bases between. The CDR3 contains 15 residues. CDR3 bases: TGTGCCAGCAGTGTGGGGCAGGGTCCTAACTATGGCTACACCTTC. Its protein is CASSVGQGPNYGYTF.

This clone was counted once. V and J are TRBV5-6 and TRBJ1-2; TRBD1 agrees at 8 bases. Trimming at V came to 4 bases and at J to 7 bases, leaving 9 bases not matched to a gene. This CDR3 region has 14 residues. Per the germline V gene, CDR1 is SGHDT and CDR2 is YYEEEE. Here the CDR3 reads CASSRRTGLGGYTF. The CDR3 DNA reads TGTGCCAGCAGCAGAAGGACAGGGTTGGGTGGCTACACCTTC.

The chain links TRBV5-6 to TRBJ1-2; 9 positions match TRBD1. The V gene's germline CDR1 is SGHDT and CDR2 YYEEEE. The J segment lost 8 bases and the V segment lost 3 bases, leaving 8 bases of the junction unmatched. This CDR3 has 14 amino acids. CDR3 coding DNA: TGTGCCAGCAGCTCCGGGACAGGGACTCAAGGCTACACCTTC. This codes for CASSSGTGTQGYTF.

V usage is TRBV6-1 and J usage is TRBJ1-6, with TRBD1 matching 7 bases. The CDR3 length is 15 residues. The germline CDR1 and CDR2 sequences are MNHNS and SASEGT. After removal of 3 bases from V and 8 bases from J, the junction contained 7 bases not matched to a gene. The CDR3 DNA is TGTGCCAGCAGTGATCCGGGACAGCTCGATTCACCCCTCCACTTT. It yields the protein CASSDPGQLDSPLHF.

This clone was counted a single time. The CDR3 DNA follows: TGTGCCAGCAGCGGACGACAGGGGAGCAATTCACCCCTCCACTTT. Encoded protein: CASSGRQGSNSPLHF. This chain joins TRBV7-2 and TRBJ1-6, with 8 bases aligning to TRBD1. The CDR3 spans 15 residues. With 5 bases clipped from V and 7 bases from J, the junction kept 7 bases outside the gene matches. The germline gives CDR1 SGHTA, CDR2 FQGNSA.

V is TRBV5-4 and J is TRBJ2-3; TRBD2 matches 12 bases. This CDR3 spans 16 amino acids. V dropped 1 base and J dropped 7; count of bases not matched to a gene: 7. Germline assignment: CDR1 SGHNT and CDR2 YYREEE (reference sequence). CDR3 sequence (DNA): TGTGCCAGCAGCTTGCCTAGCGGGAGGGCCTTAAATACGCAGTATTTT. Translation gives CASSLPSGRALNTQYF.

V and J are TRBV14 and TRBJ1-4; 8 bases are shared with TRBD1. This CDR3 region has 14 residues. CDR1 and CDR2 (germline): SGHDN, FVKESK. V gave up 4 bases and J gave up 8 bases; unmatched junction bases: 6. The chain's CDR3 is CASSRGQGYEKLFF. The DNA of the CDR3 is TGTGCCAGCAGCCGCGGACAGGGTTACGAAAAACTGTTTTTT.

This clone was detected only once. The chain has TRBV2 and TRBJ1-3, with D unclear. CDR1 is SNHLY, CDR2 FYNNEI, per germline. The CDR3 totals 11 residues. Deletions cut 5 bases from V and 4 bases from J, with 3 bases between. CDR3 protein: CASSLGNTIYF. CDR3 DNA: TGTGCCAGCAGTCTCGGAAACACCATATATTTT.